This TCR beta chain derives from a study of graft-versus-host responses after intestinal transplantation. Overall study: In this cohort, recipients had multivisceral, liver-intestinal, or isolated intestinal transplants.

Plates contained around 200,000 CFSE-labeled responder cells and around 200,000 irradiated, violet-dye-labeled stimulator cells. After the reaction, the investigators sorted the proliferating CFSE-low CD3+CD4+ and CD3+CD8+ responders. Study findings and constraints: Clonal ratios of graft-versus-host to host-versus-graft in allografts were high for patients exhibiting graft-donor T cell macrochimerism.

V was shortened by 3 bases and J by 6 bases, with 9 bases between the two germline ends. This CDR3 spans 14 amino acids. Germline CDR1 is ENHRY and CDR2 is SYGVKD. Some clones are missing from TCRdb's copy, which holds only in-frame ones; the method was immunoSEQ multiplex PCR. The sample holds 6,500 to 7,500 clones, about 30% seen once. This clone was counted a few times. The sequences come from alloreactive CD4+ T cells from a mixed lymphocyte reaction culture, collected before transplantation. The sample's subset: CFSE-low proliferating T cells sorted from approximately 6-day pre-transplant mixed lymphocyte reaction (GvH or HvG direction). The J gene is TRBJ1-6, the V gene TRBV10-3; possibly TRBD1 for D (5 bases). The receptor was derived from a human patient who was an organ donor for intestinal transplantation. The CDR3 here is CAISDPGVNSPLHF. CDR3 nucleotide sequence: TGTGCCATCAGTGATCCGGGGGTTAATTCACCCCTCCACTTT.